The 27 T cell receptor beta chains in this list originate from one sample, sequenced in a study of blood T cells in healthy people across ages. A second roughly 6 to 12 cycle PCR used barcoded and J-beta primers. TCRdb reprocessed the 5' RACE reads via MiXCR and lists one record per CDR3 protein. Seen here are about 570,000 distinct CDR3 sequences, roughly a quarter observed once, and the top ten hold about 3.9%. The same data also went into a second study, on T cells of mothers and their children.

Source material: blood. The source of these receptors is a boy younger than 10 in good health.

This clonotype was found a few times. The gene calls are TRBV27 and TRBJ2-5; TRBD2 matches at 12 bases. Germline V lookup: CDR1 MNHEY, CDR2 SMNVEV (reference sequence). This CDR3 contains 16 residues. V shed 6 bases and J 2 bases; nucleotides not matched to a gene: 7. Here the CDR3 DNA reads TGTGCCAGCAGGCGGACTAGCGGGAACCCTCAAGAGACCCAGTACTTC. It encodes CASRRTSGNPQETQYF.

About this clonotype: This may be a read error: a much more frequent sequence differs by one nucleotide. The rearrangement joins TRBV7-2 to TRBJ2-5; a weak D match, TRBD1 (6 bases). Trimming cost V 5 bases and J 2 bases, with 6 bases left between them. Germline values: CDR1 SGHTA, CDR2 FQGNSA. The CDR3 length is 12 residues. CDR3 coding DNA: TGTGCCAGCAGCGGACAGCAAGAGACCCAGTACTTC. Protein product: CASSGQQETQYF.

A few counts support this clonotype. The rearrangement links TRBV28 to TRBJ1-2; D is perhaps TRBD1 (6 bases). CDR1 and CDR2 (germline): MDHEN, SYDVKM. This CDR3 has 12 residues. V was shortened by 8 bases and J by 6 bases, with 13 bases between the two germline ends. The CDR3, as DNA: TGTGCCAGCGGGAGGGGGTTTAATGGCTACACCTTC. This sequence encodes CASGRGFNGYTF.

The CDR3 DNA sequence: TGTGCCAGCAGCTCCAGGACTAGCCGCCACGAGACCCAGTACTTC. It specifies CASSSRTSRHETQYF. The V gene is TRBV7-2, the J gene TRBJ2-5, with 8 nucleotides matching TRBD2. After removal of 4 bases from V and 5 bases from J, the junction contained 9 bases not matched to a gene. Germline CDR1 is SGHTA and CDR2 is FQGNSA. The CDR3 runs to 15 residues. Combining the CDR3 with reference TRBV7-2 and TRBJ2-5 gives the whole variable domain GAGVSQSPSNKVTEKGKDVELRCDPISGHTALYWYRQSLGQGLEFLIYFQGNSAPDKSGLPSDRFSAERTGGSVSTLTIQRTQQEDSAVYLCASSSRTSRHETQYFGPGTRLLVL.

The chain carries TRBV30 and TRBJ1-2; no reliable D call. The CDR3 is made up of 13 amino acids. CDR1 GTSNPN and CDR2 SVGIG come from the germline V gene (reference sequence). V was pared by 4 bases and J by 3 bases, with 12 bases between. CDR3 amino acids: CAWNWEEDYGYTF. Here the CDR3 DNA reads TGTGCCTGGAACTGGGAGGAGGACTATGGCTACACCTTC.

The chain uses TRBV7-9 and TRBJ2-7, with 8 bases fitting TRBD1. The CDR3 extends over 14 amino acids. J gave up 3 bases and V 7 bases, and 8 bases lay outside the gene matches. Germline V gives CDR1 SEHNR, CDR2 FQNEAQ (reference sequence). CDR3 sequence (DNA): TGTGCCAGCACCCAAACAGGGGGTGGCTACGAGCAGTACTTC. It is translated as CASTQTGGGYEQYF.

The chain carries TRBV9 and TRBJ2-2; D perhaps matches TRBD1 (6 bases). From germline, CDR1 is SGDLS and CDR2 YYNGEE. The ends were cut back, 3 bases at V and 7 bases at J, with 10 bases in the middle. This CDR3 comprises 13 residues. The CDR3 sequence: CASSARGGGELFF. DNA of the CDR3: TGTGCCAGCAGCGCCAGGGGTGGCGGGGAGCTGTTTTTT.

The CDR3 sequence is CASSPGPNSPLHF. CDR3 DNA: TGTGCCAGCTCACCAGGGCCGAATTCACCCCTCCACTTT. This chain links TRBV18 with TRBJ1-6; D call uncertain. Trimming removed 2 bases from V and 7 bases from J, with 6 bases in between. Germline CDR1 is KGHSH and CDR2 is LQKENI. The CDR3 is 13 residues long.

A few counts support this clonotype. This chain links TRBV13 with TRBJ2-4, with D possibly being TRBD2 (5 bases). The CDR3 is made up of 15 amino acids. Germline V gene sequence: CDR1 PRHDT, CDR2 FYEKMQ (reference sequence). Trimming pared 5 bases from V and 0 bases from J, leaving 11 bases between. The CDR3 protein is CASSPERGAKNIQYF. CDR3 nucleotide sequence: TGTGCCAGCAGCCCCGAACGGGGAGCCAAAAACATTCAGTACTTC.

This clonotype was counted ten times or more. This sequence joins TRBV7-8 and TRBJ1-6; D remains unclear. Germline assignment: CDR1 SGHVS and CDR2 FQNEAQ. V was trimmed by 5 bases and J by 8 bases, leaving 10 bases between them. The CDR3 is 13 amino acids. The CDR3 here is CASSPQKDSPLHF. CDR3 DNA: TGTGCCAGCAGCCCCCAAAAGGATTCACCCCTCCACTTT.

This chain uses TRBV20-1 with TRBJ2-5; D remains ambiguous. This CDR3 region has 12 residues. Trimming stripped 5 bases from V and 2 bases from J, with 9 bases between. The V gene's germline CDR1 is DFQATT and CDR2 SNEGSKA (reference sequence). The CDR3 nucleotides are TGCAGTGCTGGGTGGGTACAAGAGACCCAGTACTTC. Translation: CSAGWVQETQYF.

V gene TRBV10-3 combines with J gene TRBJ2-1; D perhaps matches TRBD1 (7 bases). V was trimmed by 3 bases and J by 7 bases, leaving 13 bases between them. Germline CDR1 and CDR2: ENHRY and SYGVKD. This CDR3 region has 14 residues. The DNA for the CDR3 is TGTGCCATCAGTGAAGGACAGGAGGGGAATGAGCAGTTCTTC. Protein: CAISEGQEGNEQFF.

V gene TRBV7-9 combines with J gene TRBJ2-4, with D unresolved. Germline-derived CDR1 and CDR2 are SEHNR and FQNEAQ (reference sequence). V lost 4 bases and J lost 10, with 14 bases in between. The CDR3 contains 13 residues. As DNA, the CDR3 is TGTGCCAGCAGCTCCGACGGTCGACGGATTCAGTACTTC. It is translated as CASSSDGRRIQYF.

This clonotype showed up many times. The chain employs TRBV15 and TRBJ2-5; D not resolved. This CDR3 has 12 residues. With 0 bases removed from V and 4 bases from J, the gap between germline ends came to 3 bases. Germline CDR1 reads LNHNV; CDR2 reads YYDKDF (reference sequence). CDR3 protein: CATSRDVETQYF. The CDR3 DNA is TGTGCCACCAGCAGAGATGTAGAGACCCAGTACTTC.

This clonotype was seen many times. V usage is TRBV4-2 and J usage is TRBJ2-3; TRBD2 might be the D (5 bases). Germline loops: CDR1 LGHNA, CDR2 YNFKEQ. This CDR3 spans 12 amino acids. V lost 1 base and J lost 8, with 7 bases in between. The CDR3 region has the DNA TGTGCCAGCAGCCAAGGGGCGGGTACGCAGTATTTT. Protein sequence: CASSQGAGTQYF.

CDR3 sequence reads: CASSLDSDPGNEQFF. Here the CDR3 DNA reads TGTGCCAGCAGCTTGGACAGCGACCCAGGAAATGAGCAGTTCTTC. V and J are TRBV5-4 and TRBJ2-1; D is undetermined. The V and J ends lost 0 bases and 7 bases respectively, with 14 bases between them. The CDR3 has 15 amino acids. Germline loops: CDR1 SGHNT, CDR2 YYREEE (reference sequence).

The gene calls are TRBV11-1 and TRBJ2-1; D not resolved. Germline V lookup: CDR1 SGHAT, CDR2 FQDESV (reference sequence). The CDR3 has 12 amino acids. Trimming left V 1 base short and J 9 bases short, with 7 bases between. The DNA for the CDR3 is TGTGCCAGCAGCTTAGAGTATGGTGAGCAGTTCTTC. Amino acids: CASSLEYGEQFF.

The CDR3 here is CASSQGSVAKNIQYF. DNA of the CDR3: TGTGCCAGCAGCCAGGGATCCGTAGCCAAAAACATTCAGTACTTC. J is TRBJ2-4 and V is TRBV14; no firm D call. Trimming stripped 3 bases from V and 0 bases from J, with 9 bases between. The CDR3 totals 15 residues. CDR1 and CDR2 (germline): SGHDN, FVKESK.

This clonotype has only a few counts. This chain connects TRBV6-1 to TRBJ2-4; TRBD1 matches at 10 bases. This CDR3 is built from 13 residues. V shed 4 bases, J shed 10 bases, and the junction held 4 bases outside the gene matches. Per germline, CDR1 MNHNS and CDR2 SASEGT. The CDR3: CASSGGQGRIQYF. The CDR3 region has the DNA TGTGCCAGCAGTGGGGGACAGGGGCGAATTCAGTACTTC.

V gene TRBV6-1 combines with J gene TRBJ2-5; D may match TRBD1 or TRBD2 (5 bases each). CDR3 length: 14 residues. Per germline, CDR1 MNHNS and CDR2 SASEGT. The V and J ends lost 8 bases and 2 bases respectively, with 15 bases between them. The CDR3 DNA reads as TGTGCCAGCCGCCGAGGGGAGATTCAAGAGACCCAGTACTTC. Its translation: CASRRGEIQETQYF.

This clonotype was recorded many times. The chain recombines TRBV27 with TRBJ2-2; D is unresolved. The CDR3 spans 14 residues. The germline CDR1 and CDR2 sequences are MNHEY and SMNVEV (reference sequence). Trimming shortened V by 5 bases and J by 8 bases, and 15 bases separated the two germline ends. For the CDR3, the DNA is TGTGCCAGCAGTCCACAAGTCTTGGGAGGGGAGCTGTTTTTT. It yields the protein CASSPQVLGGELFF.

This clonotype was observed a few times. The rearrangement uses TRBV20-1 and TRBJ2-4; 10 bases are shared with TRBD2. CDR1 and CDR2 (germline): DFQATT, SNEGSKA (reference sequence). Trimming removed 0 bases from V and 1 base from J; junction bases left unmatched: 6. The CDR3 contains 17 residues. The CDR3 loop reads CSARDSAGGLAKNIQYF. The CDR3 DNA follows: TGCAGTGCTAGAGATTCAGCGGGAGGGCTGGCCAAAAACATTCAGTACTTC.

This chain joins TRBV3-1 and TRBJ2-5; D is unresolved. The better agreement between TRBJ2-1 and the DNA end casts doubt on the J call. The germline gives CDR1 LGHDT, CDR2 YNNKEL (reference sequence). The CDR3 runs 13 residues. In nucleotides, the CDR3 is TGTGCCAGCAGCCCCCGGACGTCCAATGAGCAGTTCTTC. As protein: CASSPRTSNEQFF.

This clonotype showed up just a few times. This chain links TRBV12-3 or TRBV12-4 with TRBJ2-2, with D unclear. The CDR3 is made up of 13 amino acids. The germline V and J ends were trimmed by 4 bases and 5 bases, with 8 bases remaining between them. Here the CDR3 DNA reads TGTGCCAGCAGTTCCATAATTACCGGGGAGCTGTTTTTT. Amino acid sequence: CASSSIITGELFF.

This clonotype was seen more than once but under ten times. V and J are TRBV3-1 and TRBJ2-7, with D maybe TRBD1 (5 bases). Germline assignment: CDR1 LGHDT and CDR2 YNNKEL (reference sequence). Between the trimmed V and J ends, which lost 3 bases and 3 bases, there was a span of 15 bases. CDR3 length equals 15 residues. In DNA form, the CDR3 reads TGTGCCAGCAGCCAGGGCAGGGCGATGGGCTACGAGCAGTACTTC. It yields the protein CASSQGRAMGYEQYF.

This chain joins TRBV5-1 and TRBJ1-4, with TRBD1 as a possible D gene (6 bases). This CDR3 has 14 amino acids. Germline lookup yields CDR1 SGHRS and CDR2 YFSETQ. V was pared by 4 bases and J by 8 bases, with 15 bases between. The CDR3 is CASSTIGGLEKLFF. The CDR3 DNA is TGCGCCAGCAGCACTATCGGGGGGCTCGAAAAACTGTTTTTT.

This chain links TRBV7-6 with TRBJ2-5, with D unresolved. The V end was cut by 3 bases, the J end by 1 base, with 9 bases between. The germline V gene encodes CDR1 SGHVS and CDR2 FNYEAQ. CDR3 length: 14 amino acids. In DNA form, the CDR3 reads TGTGCCAGCAGCTTGCTTAATGTCCAAGAGACCCAGTACTTC. It codes for CASSLLNVQETQYF.